Shown below are 19 T cell receptor beta chains from a single sample sequenced in a study of T cells after yellow fever vaccination. Each CDR3 protein is one row after TCRdb ran MiXCR on the 5' RACE reads. The sample yields 250,000 or so distinct CDR3 sequences, less than 9% seen once. Sample: CD4+ T cells sorted from PBMCs, taken 15 days after the yellow fever booster vaccination. The receptors shown here come from a man younger than 45 who received the YFV17D yellow fever vaccine.

This clonotype was seen only a few times. The chain couples TRBV6-1 to TRBJ1-6; possibly TRBD1 for D (6 bases). Trimming removed 4 bases from V and 4 bases from J, with 11 bases in between. This CDR3 is built from 15 residues. Looked up from germline, CDR1 is MNHNS and CDR2 is SASEGT. The CDR3 loop reads CASSAQGFYNSPLHF. CDR3 bases: TGTGCCAGCAGTGCACAGGGCTTTTATAATTCACCCCTCCACTTT.

The CDR3 DNA reads as TGTGCCAGCTCACGGGACGCCGGGACAGGGTATATCTATGGCTACACCTTC. It specifies CASSRDAGTGYIYGYTF. The chain carries TRBV18 and TRBJ1-2; 9 bases are a match to TRBD1. Per germline, CDR1 KGHSH and CDR2 LQKENI. The V segment lost 4 bases and the J segment 4 bases; nucleotides outside the gene matches: 13. The CDR3 consists of 17 residues.

A word on this clonotype: Because it lacks the conserved phenylalanine or tryptophan at the end, this CDR3 is likely a read error. This chain connects TRBV28 to TRBJ2-3; no clear D. The CDR3 is 13 amino acids. Germline CDR1 MDHEN, CDR2 SYDVKM. The V end lost 4 bases, the J end lost 4 bases, and 9 bases lay between the germline ends. CDR3 DNA sequence: TGTGCCAGCAGTTCCCCTTTTCCAGATACGCAGTATTTG. Translating it yields CASSSPFPDTQYL.

The chain links TRBV5-5 to TRBJ2-7, with D hard to call. The CDR3 is 12 residues long. CDR1 SGHKS and CDR2 YYEKEE come from the germline V gene (reference sequence). V lost 1 base to trimming and J lost 5 bases, with 7 bases between them. CDR3 sequence (DNA): TGTGCCAGCAGCTTGAAATCCGACGAGCAGTACTTC. This encodes CASSLKSDEQYF.

This clonotype was counted only a few times. The V gene is TRBV5-4, the J gene TRBJ2-2; D is undetermined. The CDR3 length is 16 residues. In germline, CDR1 is SGHNT, CDR2 YYREEE (reference sequence). Trimming shortened V by 4 bases and J by 2 bases, and 15 bases separated the two germline ends. This CDR3 reads CASSNLLRANTGELFF. CDR3 DNA: TGTGCCAGCAGCAATCTACTGAGAGCAAACACCGGGGAGCTGTTTTTT.

V usage is TRBV29-1 and J usage is TRBJ2-3; D is tentatively TRBD1 or TRBD2 (5 bases each). The germline V gene encodes CDR1 SQVTM and CDR2 ANQGSEA. The CDR3 runs 13 residues. V was shortened by 7 bases and J by 3 bases, with 14 bases between the two germline ends. The CDR3 spells CSAGTLHTDTQYF. The CDR3 coding sequence is TGCAGCGCCGGGACCCTACATACAGATACGCAGTATTTT.

This chain joins TRBV6-5 and TRBJ2-1; D is perhaps TRBD2 (6 bases). V gave up 4 bases and J gave up 6 bases, with 13 bases separating them. Germline CDR1 MNHEY, CDR2 SVGAGI. This CDR3 contains 14 residues. This CDR3 reads CASSSPGLSNEQFF. DNA for the CDR3: TGTGCCAGCAGTTCCCCGGGACTTTCCAATGAGCAGTTCTTC.

The V and J genes are TRBV24-1 and TRBJ1-1; D gene ambiguous. The CDR3 has 11 amino acids. The V end was cut by 4 bases, the J end by 7 bases, with 6 bases between. Per the germline V gene, CDR1 is KGHDR and CDR2 is SFDVKD. This chain's CDR3 is CATSEAGEAFF. CDR3 DNA sequence: TGTGCCACCAGTGAGGCAGGTGAAGCTTTCTTT.

This clonotype was seen a handful of times. The chain recombines TRBV29-1 with TRBJ2-2; D possibly uses TRBD1 or TRBD2 (5 bases each). V was shortened by 7 bases and J by 8 bases, with 17 bases between the two germline ends. The CDR3 has 13 residues. The V gene's germline CDR1 is SQVTM and CDR2 ANQGSEA. In DNA form, the CDR3 reads TGCAGCGCCATCACGAGGGGCTGGGGGGAGCTGTTTTTT. This encodes CSAITRGWGELFF.

This chain connects TRBV29-1 to TRBJ2-7, with unresolved D. Germline values: CDR1 SQVTM, CDR2 ANQGSEA. CDR3 length: 15 residues. The germline V and J ends were trimmed by 4 bases and 2 bases, with 18 bases remaining between them. In DNA form, the CDR3 reads TGCAGCGTTGTCAGTAATTATCGTAGCCCCTACGAGCAGTACTTC. It encodes CSVVSNYRSPYEQYF.

This clonotype came up many times. The chain has TRBV7-9 and TRBJ2-3, with no clear D. Trimming pared 4 bases from V and 3 bases from J, leaving 8 bases between. The CDR3 length is 13 residues. From germline, CDR1 is SEHNR and CDR2 FQNEAQ (reference sequence). The DNA for the CDR3 is TGTGCCAGCAGCTCCACCCGGACAGATACGCAGTATTTT. Encoded protein: CASSSTRTDTQYF.

This clonotype was found many times. The V call is TRBV3-1, the J call TRBJ2-6, with D unresolved. From germline, CDR1 is LGHDT and CDR2 YNNKEL (reference sequence). V lost 4 bases and J lost 3, with 7 bases in between. The CDR3 contains 14 residues. CDR3 region: CASSPVGGANVLTF. DNA for the CDR3: TGTGCCAGCAGCCCCGTAGGTGGGGCCAACGTCCTGACTTTC. The variable domain in full, with the rest retrieved from reference TRBV3-1 and TRBJ2-6, is DTAVSQTPKYLVTQMGNDKSIKCEQNLGHDTMYWYKQDSKKFLKIMFSYNNKELIINETVPNRFSPKSPDKAHLNLHINSLELGDSAVYFCASSPVGGANVLTFGAGSRLTVL.

This clonotype was counted many times. This chain connects TRBV29-1 to TRBJ2-3; 7 nucleotides line up with TRBD2. Germline V CDR1 and CDR2: SQVTM, ANQGSEA. This CDR3 is built from 12 residues. Trimming took 1 base from V and 5 from J; bases not matched to a gene: 0. The DNA for the CDR3 is TGCAGCGTTGAAGGGGGGGGAGATACGCAGTATTTT. Translated, it gives CSVEGGGDTQYF.

Concerning this clonotype itself: One end of the junction does not line up with germline, which may come from a read error. The chain couples TRBV20-1 to TRBJ2-7, with D perhaps TRBD2 (7 bases). The germline V gene has CDR1 DFQATT and CDR2 SNEGSKA (reference sequence). The CDR3 runs to 19 residues. CDR3: CCAKRRGGTYQSGSYEQYF. The DNA of the CDR3 is TGCTGTGCTAAGAGGAGGGGGGGCACGTACCAAAGCGGTTCCTACGAGCAGTACTTC.

V and J are TRBV6-5 and TRBJ2-7; the D gene is possibly TRBD2 (6 bases). CDR1 and CDR2 (germline): MNHEY, SVGAGI. Trimming cost V 0 bases and J 1 base, with 10 bases left between them. The length of the CDR3 is 15 residues. Here the CDR3 DNA reads TGTGCCAGCAGTTACTCGGGGGGTAGGTCCTACGAGCAGTACTTC. It translates to CASSYSGGRSYEQYF.

This clonotype was observed at least ten times. The rearrangement joins TRBV12-3 or TRBV12-4 to TRBJ2-5, with 9 bases matching TRBD1. There are 11 residues in the CDR3. V lost 6 bases and J lost 10; bases outside the gene matches: 3. As DNA, the CDR3 is TGTGCCAGCAGAGGACAGGGGATCCAGTACTTC. It codes for CASRGQGIQYF.

This clonotype showed up just a few times. The chain links TRBV18 to TRBJ2-4; D may match TRBD1 or TRBD2 (5 bases each). V lost 6 bases and J lost 5, with 14 bases in between. Looked up from germline, CDR1 is KGHSH and CDR2 is LQKENI. The CDR3 is 14 amino acids. The CDR3 coding sequence is TGTGCCAGCTCGCTCACCGGGGCCGAAAACATTCAGTACTTC. Translating it yields CASSLTGAENIQYF.

Only a few counts were recorded for this clonotype. This chain connects TRBV5-1 to TRBJ2-7; 7 bases line up with TRBD2. After removal of 4 bases from V and 2 bases from J, the junction contained 15 bases not matched to a gene. Germline V gene sequence: CDR1 SGHRS, CDR2 YFSETQ. The CDR3 spans 17 residues. The CDR3 nucleotides read TGCGCCAGCAGCCACGGACTGCGGCCAGCGGGAACCTACGAGCAGTACTTC. As protein: CASSHGLRPAGTYEQYF.

In its sample, this clonotype was seen a few times. This rearrangement joins TRBV4-3 to TRBJ2-7, with D perhaps TRBD1 (6 bases). CDR3 length: 16 amino acids. Germline lookup yields CDR1 LGHNA and CDR2 YSLEER. Between the trimmed V and J ends, which lost 4 bases and 3 bases, there was a span of 19 bases. CDR3: CASSRHREDRFYEQYF. DNA of the CDR3: TGCGCCAGCAGCCGCCATCGCGAGGACAGATTCTACGAGCAGTACTTC.